This entry lists 14 T cell receptor beta chains sequenced from one sample in a study of blood T cell repertoires in COVID-19. Generated by immunoSEQ multiplex PCR, the TCRdb table keeps only in-frame clones and is missing some. Of roughly 100,000 clones in the sample, around nine tenths were seen once. Sequenced: peripheral blood. These receptors came from a woman aged 80 or over in a cohort sampled during active COVID-19.

The V and J genes are TRBV5-6 and TRBJ1-2, with D possibly TRBD1 on 5 matching bases. Per germline, CDR1 SGHDT and CDR2 YYEEEE. This CDR3 spans 11 amino acids. With 4 bases removed from V and 7 bases from J, the gap between germline ends came to 8 bases. This CDR3 reads CASSLGLGYTF. As DNA, the CDR3 is TGTGCCAGCAGCCTGGGGCTTGGCTACACCTTC.

V and J are TRBV27 and TRBJ1-2, with a possible D match to TRBD1 (6 bases). The CDR3 runs 13 residues. Germline CDR1 is MNHEY and CDR2 is SMNVEV (reference sequence). V lost 6 bases and J 2 bases, leaving 10 bases between the germline ends. CDR3 sequence reads: CASSHDRNYGYTF. The CDR3, as DNA: TGTGCCAGCAGCCACGACAGGAACTATGGCTACACCTTC.

The CDR3 DNA follows: TGTGCCAGCAGTTACGTCGGGACTAGCAATGAGCAGTTCTTC. Amino acid sequence: CASSYVGTSNEQFF. The chain employs TRBV6-5 and TRBJ2-1; 8 bases are shared with TRBD2. The CDR3 contains 14 residues. V gave up 2 bases and J gave up 6 bases; unmatched junction bases: 3. CDR1 MNHEY and CDR2 SVGAGI come from the germline V gene.

The chain joins TRBV9 to TRBJ2-2; 9 nucleotides match TRBD2. V trimming: 7 bases; J trimming: 6 bases; junction bases outside the gene matches: 7. CDR3 length: 14 residues. Germline CDR1 and CDR2: SGDLS and YYNGEE. The chain's CDR3 is CASRPGLAAGELFF. The CDR3 coding sequence is TGTGCCAGCCGTCCGGGACTAGCCGCCGGGGAGCTGTTTTTT. The full variable domain, completed using reference TRBV9 and TRBJ2-2, is DSGVTQTPKHLITATGQRVTLRCSPRSGDLSVYWYQQSLDQGLQFLIQYYNGEERAKGNILERFSAQQFPDLHSELNLSSLELGDSALYFCASRPGLAAGELFFGEGSRLTVL.

The rearrangement links TRBV25-1 to TRBJ2-1; TRBD1 aligns across 9 bases. The length of the CDR3 is 15 residues. With V trimmed by 2 bases and J by 6 bases, 5 bases remained unmatched. Germline CDR1 and CDR2: MGHDK and SYGVNS. CDR3 bases: TGTGCCAGCAGTGAAGAACAGGGGGCCTTCAATGAGCAGTTCTTC. Translated: CASSEEQGAFNEQFF.

The chain uses TRBV30 and TRBJ2-1; 12 bases are a match to TRBD2. Germline assignment: CDR1 GTSNPN and CDR2 SVGIG (reference sequence). The junction had 6 bases not matched to a gene; V was cut back by 1 base and J by 14 bases. The CDR3 consists of 13 residues. CDR3 region: CAWSGDTSGGKFF. CDR3 coding DNA: TGTGCCTGGAGTGGGGACACTAGCGGGGGGAAGTTCTTC.

The genes are TRBV19 and TRBJ2-7; 7 nucleotides align to TRBD1. Germline loops: CDR1 LNHDA, CDR2 SQIVND (reference sequence). The CDR3 spans 15 residues. V lost 4 bases, J lost 2 bases, and 8 bases stayed unmatched. The CDR3 loop is CASSTISGQPYEQYF. The CDR3 DNA follows: TGTGCCAGTAGTACCATTTCGGGACAGCCCTACGAGCAGTACTTC. The full variable domain, with the rest looked up from reference TRBV19 and TRBJ2-7, is DGGITQSPKYLFRKEGQNVTLSCEQNLNHDAMYWYRQDPGQGLRLIYYSQIVNDFQKGDIAEGYSVSREKKESFPLTVTSAQKNPTAFYLCASSTISGQPYEQYFGPGTRLTVT.

The chain has TRBV28 and TRBJ2-3, with D unclear. Trimming left V 5 bases short and J 2 bases short, with 5 bases between. Looked up from germline, CDR1 is MDHEN and CDR2 is SYDVKM. CDR3 length equals 12 residues. In nucleotides, the CDR3 is TGTGCCAGCAGTAGCAACACAGATACGCAGTATTTT. Protein sequence: CASSSNTDTQYF. Filled out from reference TRBV28 and TRBJ2-3, the complete variable domain reads DVKVTQSSRYLVKRTGEKVFLECVQDMDHENMFWYRQDPGLGLRLIYFSYDVKMKEKGDIPEGYSVSREKKERFSLILESASTNQTSMYLCASSSNTDTQYFGPGTRLTVL.

This clone is a singleton in its sample. The chain links TRBV19 to TRBJ2-4; D gene unclear. The CDR3 runs to 17 residues. V was clipped by 8 bases and J by 0 bases, with 20 bases between them. CDR1 is LNHDA and CDR2 is SQIVND in the germline V gene (reference sequence). Here the CDR3 reads CASGNAVPALAKNIQYF. CDR3 in DNA: TGTGCCAGTGGTAACGCCGTCCCCGCACTAGCCAAAAACATTCAGTACTTC.

The V and J genes are TRBV6-6 and TRBJ1-1; 7 nucleotides align to TRBD1. Germline V gene sequence: CDR1 MNHNY, CDR2 SVGAGI (reference sequence). Losses at the gene ends were 1 base for V and 2 bases for J; bases not matched to a gene: 1. CDR3 length equals 14 residues. In DNA, the CDR3 is TGTGCCAGCAGTTACTGGACAGGCAACACTGAAGCTTTCTTT. It is translated as CASSYWTGNTEAFF.

This clone was seen a few times. This chain connects TRBV7-2 to TRBJ2-1, with 10 bases fitting TRBD2. J gave up 5 bases and V 5 bases, and 6 bases lay outside the gene matches. Germline loops: CDR1 SGHTA, CDR2 FQGNSA. The length of the CDR3 is 15 residues. CDR3 nucleotide sequence: TGTGCCAGCAGCCCAAGCGGGAGGGCCCACAATGAGCAGTTCTTC. It is translated as CASSPSGRAHNEQFF.

The rearrangement uses TRBV7-9 and TRBJ2-5; the D gene is possibly TRBD1 (6 bases). The germline CDR1 and CDR2 sequences are SEHNR and FQNEAQ (reference sequence). The CDR3 runs to 16 residues. V lost 4 bases, J lost 0 bases, and 15 bases lay in between. The DNA of the CDR3 is TGTGCCAGCAGCTCCTACGGGACAAGCTACCAAGAGACCCAGTACTTC. Its translation is CASSSYGTSYQETQYF.

The CDR3 nucleotides are TGTGCCAGCAGCCAAGATCAGGGGAGCTCCTACAATGAGCAGTTCTTC. It codes for CASSQDQGSSYNEQFF. The rearrangement joins TRBV4-2 to TRBJ2-1; tentatively, D is TRBD1 (6 bases). This CDR3 contains 16 residues. V lost 0 bases to trimming and J lost 0 bases, with 9 bases between them. CDR1 and CDR2 (germline): LGHNA, YNFKEQ.

The chain links TRBV5-6 to TRBJ1-5, with a weak D call TRBD1 (5 bases). Germline CDR1 and CDR2: SGHDT and YYEEEE. V lost 0 bases, J lost 0 bases, and 10 bases lay in between. CDR3 length: 16 amino acids. CDR3 coding DNA: TGTGCCAGCAGCTTGGGGGCAGGGTTTAGCAATCAGCCCCAGCATTTT. Its protein is CASSLGAGFSNQPQHF.